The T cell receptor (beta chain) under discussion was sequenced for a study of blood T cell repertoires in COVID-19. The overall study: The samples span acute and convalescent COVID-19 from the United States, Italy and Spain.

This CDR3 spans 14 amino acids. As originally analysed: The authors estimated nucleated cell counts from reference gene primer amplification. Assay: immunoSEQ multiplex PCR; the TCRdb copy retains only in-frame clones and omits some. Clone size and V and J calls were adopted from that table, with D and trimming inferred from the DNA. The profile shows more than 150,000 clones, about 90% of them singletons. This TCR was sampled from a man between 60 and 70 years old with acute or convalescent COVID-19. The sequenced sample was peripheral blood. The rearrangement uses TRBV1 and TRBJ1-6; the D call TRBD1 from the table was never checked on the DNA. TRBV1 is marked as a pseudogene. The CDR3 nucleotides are TGCACCAGCAGCCAACGACAGGGTAATTCACCCCTCCACTTT. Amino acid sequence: CTSSQRQGNSPLHF.